The 21 T cell receptor beta chains listed next were all sequenced from one sample in a study of OX40 agonist ivuxolimab in advanced cancers. Sequencing used immunoSEQ multiplex PCR; TCRdb keeps in-frame clones, though not all of them. This sample carries around 81,000 clones, 85% to 90% of them seen once, and the ten largest clones take approximately 0.98%. The source material was CD4+ or CD8+ T cells sorted from blood, sampled in a trial of the OX40 agonist ivuxolimab. The receptor set was obtained from an adult with an advanced solid tumor such as melanoma, head and neck, liver or kidney cancer.

The chain is built from TRBV19 and TRBJ2-1; D gene unclear. This CDR3 has 15 residues. Trimming shortened V by 3 bases and J by 2 bases, and 11 bases separated the two germline ends. In germline, CDR1 is LNHDA, CDR2 SQIVND (reference sequence). CDR3 amino acids: CASSIDGLPYNEQFF. In DNA form, the CDR3 reads TGTGCCAGTAGTATTGACGGGCTTCCCTACAATGAGCAGTTCTTC.

In nucleotides, the CDR3 is TGTGCCAGCAGTGCCTACAGCACCTCTGGAAACACCATATATTTT. Translation: CASSAYSTSGNTIYF. The J gene is TRBJ1-3, the V gene TRBV6-1; D remains unclear. CDR1 and CDR2 (germline): MNHNS, SASEGT. This CDR3 is built from 15 residues. V was cut by 4 bases and J by 0 bases, with 10 bases left in between.

This chain uses TRBV5-1 with TRBJ2-2; D uncertain. V lost 3 bases to trimming and J lost 4 bases, with 10 bases between them. CDR1 and CDR2 (germline): SGHRS, YFSETQ. The CDR3 is 14 amino acids. The CDR3 protein is CASSSPGPTGELFF. CDR3 in DNA: TGCGCCAGCAGCTCCCCCGGACCCACCGGGGAGCTGTTTTTT.

The chain joins TRBV19 to TRBJ2-7; 10 bases map to TRBD2. The CDR3 is 17 amino acids. Trimming cost V 5 bases and J 1 base; bases outside gene matches: 11. The germline gives CDR1 LNHDA, CDR2 SQIVND (reference sequence). The CDR3 sequence: CASSPMTSGRFSYEQYF. CDR3 nucleotides: TGTGCCAGTAGTCCGATGACTAGCGGGCGTTTTTCCTACGAGCAGTACTTC. The whole variable domain, filled in from reference TRBV19 and TRBJ2-7, reads DGGITQSPKYLFRKEGQNVTLSCEQNLNHDAMYWYRQDPGQGLRLIYYSQIVNDFQKGDIAEGYSVSREKKESFPLTVTSAQKNPTAFYLCASSPMTSGRFSYEQYFGPGTRLTVT.

V is TRBV19 and J is TRBJ2-7, with 8 bases matching TRBD1. V lost 9 bases to trimming and J lost 2 bases; unmatched junction nucleotides: 9. Germline-derived CDR1 and CDR2 are LNHDA and SQIVND (reference sequence). The CDR3 consists of 14 residues. The CDR3 reads CASQSDRGPYEQYF. The DNA for the CDR3 is TGTGCCAGCCAATCCGACAGGGGCCCCTACGAGCAGTACTTC.

The chain couples TRBV10-3 to TRBJ1-1; D remains unclear. The CDR3 totals 14 residues. Germline V gene lookup returns CDR1 ENHRY and CDR2 SYGVKD. Trimming cost V 6 bases and J 2 bases, with 13 bases left between them. Written as DNA, the CDR3 is TGTGCCATCAGGGGGAATGACCCCAACACTGAAGCTTTCTTT. Translated: CAIRGNDPNTEAFF.

The chain links TRBV5-6 to TRBJ1-2; maybe TRBD1 (6 bases). This CDR3 region has 14 residues. Per the germline V gene, CDR1 is SGHDT and CDR2 is YYEEEE. Trimming removed 4 bases at V and 4 bases at J, with 14 bases between. The DNA of the CDR3 is TGTGCCAGCAGCCGTCGACAGGTTGTCTATGGCTACACCTTC. Encoded protein: CASSRRQVVYGYTF.

This clone was seen once. The chain carries TRBV7-3 and TRBJ2-1; TRBD1 aligns across 9 bases. Germline CDR1 is SGHTA and CDR2 is FQGTGA. The junction had 6 bases not matched to a gene; V was cut back by 5 bases and J by 4 bases. This CDR3 has 15 residues. The CDR3 here is CASSRQGVSYNEQFF. The DNA for the CDR3 is TGTGCCAGCAGCAGACAGGGGGTTAGTTACAATGAGCAGTTCTTC.

J is TRBJ2-7 and V is TRBV19; 10 positions match TRBD1. From germline, CDR1 is LNHDA and CDR2 SQIVND (reference sequence). This CDR3 region has 16 residues. J gave up 4 bases and V 5 bases, and 11 bases lay outside the gene matches. CDR3 protein: CASSPGAGTGEYEQYF. CDR3 nucleotide sequence: TGTGCCAGTAGTCCCGGAGCCGGGACAGGGGAGTACGAGCAGTACTTC. Together with reference TRBV19 and TRBJ2-7, the CDR3 gives the full variable domain: DGGITQSPKYLFRKEGQNVTLSCEQNLNHDAMYWYRQDPGQGLRLIYYSQIVNDFQKGDIAEGYSVSREKKESFPLTVTSAQKNPTAFYLCASSPGAGTGEYEQYFGPGTRLTVT.

V usage is TRBV19 and J usage is TRBJ1-2, with TRBD1 matching over 8 bases. The CDR3 is 14 amino acids. Germline trimming cut 3 bases from V and 5 bases from J; bases unmatched to any gene: 5. The germline V gene has CDR1 LNHDA and CDR2 SQIVND (reference sequence). The CDR3 sequence is CASSIQGAVYGYTF. The CDR3 bases are TGTGCCAGTAGTATCCAGGGGGCGGTGTATGGCTACACCTTC.

The gene calls are TRBV2 and TRBJ2-7; D gene unclear. This CDR3 comprises 13 residues. V was cut by 6 bases and J by 5 bases, with 14 bases left in between. The germline CDR1 and CDR2 sequences are SNHLY and FYNNEI. The CDR3 DNA sequence: TGTGCCAGCAGGAGTGACCAAGGGAACGAGCAGTACTTC. It specifies CASRSDQGNEQYF.

V gene TRBV18 combines with J gene TRBJ1-1, with 7 nucleotides matching TRBD1. There are 14 residues in the CDR3. CDR1 KGHSH and CDR2 LQKENI come from the germline V gene. Trimming removed 1 base from V and 5 bases from J; junction bases left unmatched: 4. In nucleotides, the CDR3 is TGTGCCAGCTCACCACAAGGGGGCAGGACTGAAGCTTTCTTT. Protein: CASSPQGGRTEAFF.

This clone has just a few counts. The chain links TRBV19 to TRBJ2-7; D remains unclear. Between the trimmed V and J ends, which lost 0 bases and 0 bases, there was a span of 9 bases. This CDR3 has 15 residues. Germline CDR1 reads LNHDA; CDR2 reads SQIVND (reference sequence). CDR3 in amino acids: CASSIESFSSYEQYF. DNA of the CDR3: TGTGCCAGTAGTATAGAGAGCTTCAGCTCCTACGAGCAGTACTTC.

This clone is a singleton in its sample. This chain connects TRBV2 to TRBJ2-1; 9 bases fit TRBD2. The CDR3 runs to 16 residues. The V and J ends lost 8 bases and 6 bases, in that order; junction bases with no gene match: 14. Germline V gene lookup returns CDR1 SNHLY and CDR2 FYNNEI. CDR3 bases: TGTGCCAGCGCCATCTTTCCGGGACTAGCCTCCAATGAGCAGTTCTTC. This translates into CASAIFPGLASNEQFF.

This chain uses TRBV19 with TRBJ2-7; D call uncertain. Germline V gives CDR1 LNHDA, CDR2 SQIVND (reference sequence). V was clipped by 5 bases and J by 5 bases, with 13 bases between them. The CDR3 consists of 13 residues. CDR3 coding DNA: TGTGCCAGTAGTCTCCCCGGGCGGAACGAGCAGTACTTC. The encoded protein is CASSLPGRNEQYF.

The chain couples TRBV18 to TRBJ1-4; tentatively, D is TRBD1 (6 bases). V was trimmed by 2 bases and J by 3 bases, leaving 10 bases between them. The CDR3 is made up of 15 amino acids. Germline CDR1 is KGHSH and CDR2 is LQKENI. The CDR3 DNA reads TGTGCCAGCTCACCAGGGGGCGGCTCTAATGAAAAACTGTTTTTT. It yields the protein CASSPGGGSNEKLFF.

The chain has TRBV28 and TRBJ1-2; D is ambiguous. The CDR3 runs to 14 residues. V shed 2 bases and J shed 4 bases, with 11 bases lying between them. Germline assignment: CDR1 MDHEN and CDR2 SYDVKM. CDR3 in amino acids: CASSLVARIYGYTF. In DNA form, the CDR3 reads TGTGCCAGCAGTTTAGTCGCCAGGATCTATGGCTACACCTTC.

The chain links TRBV2 to TRBJ1-2; 10 nucleotides align to TRBD1. Germline V lookup: CDR1 SNHLY, CDR2 FYNNEI. The trim removed 5 bases at V and 1 base at J, leaving 13 bases unmatched. The CDR3 spans 18 residues. The CDR3 coding sequence is TGTGCCAGCAGTCCTACGACAGGGGGCGGTGGGGGTAACTATGGCTACACCTTC. Its protein product is CASSPTTGGGGGNYGYTF.

This clone was picked up a small number of times. The V gene is TRBV28, the J gene TRBJ2-1, with 8 bases identical to TRBD2. CDR1 is MDHEN, CDR2 SYDVKM, per germline. V dropped 1 base and J dropped 8; count of bases not matched to a gene: 10. The CDR3 runs to 16 residues. DNA for the CDR3: TGTGCCAGCAGTTTATTCCTCTGGCGGGAGGAACATGAGCAGTTCTTC. Translation: CASSLFLWREEHEQFF.

This clone has a single count. The V call is TRBV6-1, the J call TRBJ1-2; D gene ambiguous. There are 13 residues in the CDR3. Trimming stripped 0 bases from V and 4 bases from J, with 6 bases between. Germline V gene sequence: CDR1 MNHNS, CDR2 SASEGT. Written as DNA, the CDR3 is TGTGCCAGCAGTGAAGCTTGGGGCTATGGCTACACCTTC. This encodes CASSEAWGYGYTF.

The rearrangement uses TRBV19 and TRBJ2-2; D remains unclear. Germline CDR1 reads LNHDA; CDR2 reads SQIVND (reference sequence). This CDR3 spans 15 amino acids. The V end lost 7 bases, the J end lost 0 bases, and 12 bases lay between the germline ends. The CDR3 spells CASIPETANTGELFF. The CDR3 DNA reads as TGTGCCAGTATTCCAGAGACCGCGAACACCGGGGAGCTGTTTTTT.